The 30 T cell receptor beta chains below all came from one sample that was sequenced in a study of blood T cell repertoires in COVID-19. The protocol was immunoSEQ multiplex PCR, while the TCRdb copy is restricted to in-frame clones and leaves out a portion. The top ten clones hold approximately 5.9% of a sample with around 200,000 clones, 65% to 90% of them seen once. Sequencing was performed on peripheral blood. The source of these receptors is a man older than 75 with acute or convalescent COVID-19.

As to this clone: Germline is not matched at one junction end, which may reflect a read error. This sequence joins TRBV10-1 and TRBJ1-5; D might be TRBD1 (5 bases). This CDR3 is built from 16 residues. CDR1 and CDR2 (germline): WNHNN, SYGVQD (reference sequence). This CDR3 reads CASRELATVSNQPQHF. The CDR3 DNA is TGCGCCAGCAGAGAGTTGGCGACAGTTAGCAATCAGCCCCAGCATTTT.

The chain uses TRBV18 and TRBJ2-4, with 12 nucleotides matching TRBD1. CDR3 length: 18 amino acids. CDR1 KGHSH and CDR2 LQKENI come from the germline V gene. J gave up 0 bases and V 3 bases, and 6 bases lay outside the gene matches. CDR3 loop: CASSPGQGAPLAKNIQYF. As DNA, the CDR3 is TGTGCCAGCTCACCGGGACAGGGGGCTCCACTAGCCAAAAACATTCAGTACTTC.

This chain connects TRBV11-2 to TRBJ1-1; TRBD1 is a possible D gene (5 bases). CDR3 size: 15 residues. Germline V gene data show CDR1 as SGHAT and CDR2 as FQNNGV. V was shortened by 0 bases and J by 5 bases, with 13 bases between the two germline ends. CDR3 region: CASSLDSQGRTEAFF. CDR3 coding DNA: TGTGCCAGCAGCTTAGATAGTCAGGGTCGTACTGAAGCTTTCTTT.

The chain has TRBV6-5 and TRBJ1-6; the D gene is possibly TRBD1 (6 bases). Per the germline V gene, CDR1 is MNHEY and CDR2 is SVGAGI. Deletions cut 4 bases from V and 3 bases from J, with 10 bases between. The CDR3 has 15 amino acids. CDR3 sequence reads: CASSSTGHYNSPLHF. The CDR3 coding sequence is TGTGCCAGCAGTTCTACGGGACACTATAATTCACCCCTCCACTTT.

The rearrangement joins TRBV12-3 or TRBV12-4 to TRBJ2-4; tentatively, D is TRBD2 (5 bases). CDR3 length: 12 residues. V was clipped by 4 bases and J by 10 bases, with 11 bases between them. The CDR3 region is CASSWERRIQYF. CDR3 sequence (DNA): TGTGCCAGCAGTTGGGAGCGGAGGATTCAGTACTTC.

The table lists this clone with a count of one. V usage is TRBV9 and J usage is TRBJ2-3; 9 bases agree with TRBD2. J gave up 5 bases and V 2 bases, and 6 bases lay outside the gene matches. This CDR3 has 15 residues. Germline V gene sequence: CDR1 SGDLS, CDR2 YYNGEE. CDR3 sequence: CASSVVGAGGDTQYF. CDR3 in DNA: TGTGCCAGCAGCGTGGTTGGAGCGGGAGGAGATACGCAGTATTTT.

V usage is TRBV7-9 and J usage is TRBJ1-6; D not resolved. Trimming took off 6 bases at V and 15 bases at J, with 12 bases between the two ends. This CDR3 has 11 residues. The germline CDR1 and CDR2 sequences are SEHNR and FQNEAQ (reference sequence). The chain's CDR3 is CASSSGLDLHF. The DNA for the CDR3 is TGTGCCAGCAGTTCAGGACTGGACCTCCACTTT.

A single count supports this clone. This sequence joins TRBV28 and TRBJ1-2, with TRBD1 matching over 8 bases. The CDR3 totals 16 residues. The junction had 11 bases not matched to a gene; V was cut back by 4 bases and J by 4 bases. Germline values: CDR1 MDHEN, CDR2 SYDVKM. CDR3 nucleotide sequence: TGTGCCAGCAGTTCGCAGGGGGCCGACGGTAGCTATGGCTACACCTTC. This gives the protein CASSSQGADGSYGYTF.

The V gene is TRBV7-3, the J gene TRBJ2-1; 8 bases align to TRBD2. V lost 5 bases to trimming and J lost 4 bases; unmatched junction nucleotides: 10. Germline CDR1 is SGHTA and CDR2 is FQGTGA. The length of the CDR3 is 16 residues. This chain's CDR3 is CASSPRPGGAYNEQFF. In DNA form, the CDR3 reads TGTGCCAGCAGCCCCCGTCCGGGGGGGGCTTACAATGAGCAGTTCTTC.

CDR3: CASSYPPQTPFF. The DNA for the CDR3 is TGTGCCAGCAGTTACCCGCCCCAGACTCCGTTCTTC. The V call is TRBV6-2 or TRBV6-3, the J call TRBJ2-1; D uncertain. The CDR3 runs to 12 residues. V dropped 2 bases and J dropped 15 bases, with 14 bases sitting between them. Germline CDR1 and CDR2: MNHEY and SVGEGT.

The CDR3 nucleotides read TGTGCCAGCAGCAACCCGGGACAGGGGGCTTCTGGGGCCAACGTCCTGACTTTC. Encoded protein: CASSNPGQGASGANVLTF. The gene calls are TRBV11-2 and TRBJ2-6; 12 bases are shared with TRBD1. V shed 5 bases and J 1 base; nucleotides not matched to a gene: 6. Germline loops: CDR1 SGHAT, CDR2 FQNNGV. The CDR3 sequence is 18 residues long.

The chain employs TRBV18 and TRBJ2-7; 14 bases line up with TRBD2. With 3 bases clipped from V and 2 bases from J, the junction kept 9 bases outside the gene matches. The CDR3 loop spans 18 amino acids. The germline gives CDR1 KGHSH, CDR2 LQKENI. The CDR3, as DNA: TGTGCCAGCTCACCTCGAGATCCGGGACTAGCGGGAGCCTACGAGCAGTACTTC. This sequence encodes CASSPRDPGLAGAYEQYF. Full variable domain (outside the CDR3, taken from reference TRBV18 and TRBJ2-7): NAGVMQNPRHLVRRRGQEARLRCSPMKGHSHVYWYRQLPEEGLKFMVYLQKENIIDESGMPKERFSAEFPKEGPSILRIQQVVRGDSAAYFCASSPRDPGLAGAYEQYFGPGTRLTVT.

The chain uses TRBV9 and TRBJ1-2, with 9 bases lining up with TRBD1. V lost 3 bases, J lost 2 bases, and 11 bases stayed unmatched. The CDR3 sequence is 17 residues long. Looked up from germline, CDR1 is SGDLS and CDR2 is YYNGEE. The CDR3 nucleotides are TGTGCCAGCAGCGATTCTACCGGGACAGGGCTAAACTATGGCTACACCTTC. Encoded protein: CASSDSTGTGLNYGYTF. The full variable domain, rest sourced from reference TRBV9 and TRBJ1-2, is DSGVTQTPKHLITATGQRVTLRCSPRSGDLSVYWYQQSLDQGLQFLIQYYNGEERAKGNILERFSAQQFPDLHSELNLSSLELGDSALYFCASSDSTGTGLNYGYTFGSGTRLTVV.

This clone has just one count. The rearrangement uses TRBV7-2 and TRBJ2-7, with 15 bases matching TRBD2. The CDR3 runs to 17 residues. The ends lost 5 bases at V and 7 bases at J; junction bases unmatched: 12. Looked up from germline, CDR1 is SGHTA and CDR2 is FQGNSA. CDR3 nucleotide sequence: TGTGCCAGCAGCAAAATCGGACTAGCGGGAGGGCTGGGTGAGCAGTACGTC. This sequence encodes CASSKIGLAGGLGEQYV.

The V and J genes are TRBV11-3 and TRBJ1-1; D uncertain. The CDR3 has 15 amino acids. The V gene lost 7 bases and the J gene lost 0 bases, with 15 bases spanning the gap. Germline CDR1 SGHNT, CDR2 YENEEA. The chain's CDR3 is CASILSWALNTEAFF. The CDR3 nucleotides are TGTGCCAGCATCCTATCCTGGGCCCTGAACACTGAAGCTTTCTTT.

The chain links TRBV7-8 to TRBJ1-3, with unresolved D. Germline values: CDR1 SGHVS, CDR2 FQNEAQ. The CDR3 totals 18 residues. V lost 4 bases to trimming and J lost 3 bases, with 22 bases between them. CDR3 coding DNA: TGTGCCAGCAGCTCCGTATACTCTCGAGGAATAGGTGGAAACACCATATATTTT. It yields the protein CASSSVYSRGIGGNTIYF.

The CDR3 sequence is CASSSYKAVYEQYF. The DNA for the CDR3 is TGTGCCAGCAGCTCATACAAAGCGGTTTACGAGCAGTACTTC. V is TRBV3-1 (or the pseudogene TRBV3-2) and J is TRBJ2-7; tentative D call: TRBD2 (5 bases). The CDR3 contains 14 residues. Germline lookup yields CDR1 LGHDT and CDR2 YNNKEL (reference sequence). V was clipped by 5 bases and J by 4 bases, with 15 bases between them.

The chain combines TRBV19 with TRBJ1-1; D uncertain. Germline V CDR1 and CDR2: LNHDA, SQIVND (reference sequence). V lost 3 bases and J lost 11, with 13 bases in between. The CDR3 is 12 residues long. The CDR3 region is CASSIREGPAFF. Here the CDR3 DNA reads TGTGCCAGTAGTATCCGGGAGGGCCCTGCTTTCTTT.

The chain couples TRBV18 to TRBJ1-2; TRBD1 matches 8 bases. Germline-derived CDR1 and CDR2 are KGHSH and LQKENI. The trim removed 6 bases at V and 4 bases at J, leaving 7 bases unmatched. The CDR3 totals 14 residues. The CDR3 spells CASSPQGAFYGYTF. DNA of the CDR3: TGTGCCAGCTCCCCTCAGGGGGCTTTCTATGGCTACACCTTC.

The chain is built from TRBV27 and TRBJ2-2; the D is unclear. V was clipped by 5 bases and J by 2 bases, with 6 bases between them. This CDR3 is 13 amino acids long. CDR1 MNHEY and CDR2 SMNVEV come from the germline V gene (reference sequence). The CDR3 DNA reads as TGTGCCAGCAGTCCACAAAACACCGGGGAGCTGTTTTTT. Translating it yields CASSPQNTGELFF.

CDR3 sequence (DNA): TGTGCCAGTAGTATAGATGGGGCGGGAGGGCCGTACAATGAGCAGTTCTTC. As protein: CASSIDGAGGPYNEQFF. The V call is TRBV19, the J call TRBJ2-1; 9 bases agree with TRBD2. The V segment lost 0 bases and the J segment 4 bases; nucleotides outside the gene matches: 7. In germline, CDR1 is LNHDA, CDR2 SQIVND (reference sequence). This CDR3 comprises 17 residues.

V gene TRBV19 combines with J gene TRBJ2-5, with 8 nucleotides matching TRBD1. CDR1 is LNHDA, CDR2 SQIVND, per germline (reference sequence). The trim removed 4 bases at V and 1 base at J, leaving 5 bases unmatched. This CDR3 region has 15 residues. For the CDR3, the DNA is TGTGCCAGTAGTAACCGGGACAGGCTCCAAGAGACCCAGTACTTC. Amino acid sequence: CASSNRDRLQETQYF.

This sequence joins TRBV7-8 and TRBJ2-3; tentatively, D is TRBD2 (5 bases). The CDR3 runs 15 residues. CDR1 SGHVS and CDR2 FQNEAQ come from the germline V gene. V lost 5 bases and J 2 bases, leaving 14 bases between the germline ends. The CDR3 region has the DNA TGTGCCAGCAGCGAGACGGAGGTTCCCACAGATACGCAGTATTTT. The encoded protein is CASSETEVPTDTQYF.

The chain recombines TRBV6-4 with TRBJ2-1; a weak D match, TRBD1 (5 bases). The CDR3 extends over 12 amino acids. Trimming took off 0 bases at V and 15 bases at J, with 12 bases between the two ends. Germline assignment: CDR1 MRHNA and CDR2 SNTAGT. The CDR3 spells CASSDSVGALFF. CDR3 DNA: TGTGCCAGCAGTGACTCGGTAGGGGCACTGTTCTTC.

This clone came up a few times. The rearrangement uses TRBV6-4 and TRBJ1-3, with 9 positions matching TRBD1. V was pared by 6 bases and J by 2 bases, with 5 bases of the junction left unmatched. Germline V gives CDR1 MRHNA, CDR2 SNTAGT. This CDR3 comprises 15 residues. In nucleotides, the CDR3 is TGTGCCAGCAGCAGGGACAGGGCGGCTGGAAACACCATATATTTT. This gives the protein CASSRDRAAGNTIYF.

This clone came up once. The chain combines TRBV6-5 with TRBJ1-5; D is possibly TRBD1 (5 bases). This CDR3 is 14 amino acids long. Trimming stripped 5 bases from V and 1 base from J, with 9 bases between. Germline CDR1 MNHEY, CDR2 SVGAGI. CDR3 protein: CASSRRGSNQPQHF. Here the CDR3 DNA reads TGTGCCAGCAGTAGGCGGGGGAGCAATCAGCCCCAGCATTTT.

The CDR3 DNA reads TGTGCCAGCTCACTGAATAGCGGGAACACTGAAGCTTTCTTT. Translated: CASSLNSGNTEAFF. V is TRBV18 and J is TRBJ1-1; D call uncertain. Trimming removed 4 bases from V and 1 base from J, with 10 bases in between. In germline, CDR1 is KGHSH, CDR2 LQKENI. This CDR3 comprises 14 residues. The full variable domain, completed using reference TRBV18 and TRBJ1-1, is NAGVMQNPRHLVRRRGQEARLRCSPMKGHSHVYWYRQLPEEGLKFMVYLQKENIIDESGMPKERFSAEFPKEGPSILRIQQVVRGDSAAYFCASSLNSGNTEAFFGQGTRLTVV.

The chain uses TRBV7-3 and TRBJ2-1; 7 bases line up with TRBD2. Trimming removed 5 bases from V and 7 bases from J; junction bases left unmatched: 14. CDR1 is SGHTA, CDR2 FQGTGA, per germline. The CDR3 has 16 residues. The CDR3 spells CASSPSGGGVKNEQFF. The CDR3 bases are TGTGCCAGCAGCCCATCTGGGGGAGGGGTAAAAAATGAGCAGTTCTTC.

The J gene is TRBJ1-2, the V gene TRBV7-2; TRBD1 matches at 9 bases. The V gene's germline CDR1 is SGHTA and CDR2 FQGNSA. CDR3 size: 14 residues. Trimming removed 7 bases from V and 7 bases from J; junction bases left unmatched: 10. The CDR3 region is CASTLLGQGFGYTF. CDR3 in DNA: TGTGCCAGCACCCTCTTGGGACAGGGATTTGGCTACACCTTC.

In its sample, this clone was seen once. The chain recombines TRBV7-9 with TRBJ1-5; D remains unclear. This CDR3 region has 15 residues. The ends were cut back, 5 bases at V and 4 bases at J, with 15 bases in the middle. The V gene's germline CDR1 is SEHNR and CDR2 FQNEAQ (reference sequence). The DNA for the CDR3 is TGTGCCAGCAGCCAGGCCGACATCTCAAATCAGCCCCAGCATTTT. It is translated as CASSQADISNQPQHF.